This T cell receptor (beta chain) appears in the sequencing data of a study of blood T cell repertoires in COVID-19. Looking at the study overall: Acute and convalescent COVID-19 specimens originated in the United States, Italy and Spain. From T cells, B-cell-depleted T cells, or PBMCs came the material, which was cDNA or gDNA.

The authors' processing: Cell counts per sample came from amplifying reference gene primers. Repertoires were generated with immunoSEQ multiplex PCR, while TCRdb's copy carries only in-frame clones and drops some. V and J calls and clone size are given by that table; D and trimming were obtained from the DNA. The sample has 90,000 or so clones, about 85% seen once. This clone was seen a single time. From germline, CDR1 is MNHEY and CDR2 SVGAGI. The CDR3 spans 11 residues. The ends were cut back, 7 bases at V and 4 bases at J, with 7 bases in the middle. Sequencing used peripheral blood. This chain joins TRBV6-5 and TRBJ1-2; D not resolved. This receptor was obtained from a man aged 60-69 years with acute or convalescent COVID-19. CDR3 amino acids: CASMRGYGYTF. In DNA form, the CDR3 reads TGTGCCAGCATGAGAGGCTATGGCTACACCTTC.